The 16 T cell receptor beta chains in this list originate from one sample, sequenced in a study of T cell repertoires in cytomegalovirus infection (dated by TCRdb to between 2018 and 2020). The sequencer listed for this sample is Illumina HiSeq 1500. The public reads were reanalyzed by TCRdb: fastp trimming at Q25, MiXCR alignment, in-frame beta chains only. One record per CDR3 amino acid sequence lists the most common genes and DNA. This sample lists about 71,000 distinct CDR3 sequences; 20% were detected once. The ten largest clonotypes hold about 72% of the sample. No antigen has been identified for these receptors. The sample's treatment or condition label, decoded: in vitro stimulation with specific CMV peptide epitopes to enrich CMV-specific T cells. The material was CD8+ T cells from cultured PBMCs, obtained from culture after CMV antigen stimulation. All receptors come from a human donor in good health (CMV status not recorded). Some clones in this sample may be carry-over from other donors' samples.

This clonotype appeared a few times. The V gene is TRBV7-9, the J gene TRBJ1-1; TRBD1 might be the D (5 bases). The V end was cut by 1 base, the J end by 9 bases, with 9 bases between. Germline values: CDR1 SEHNR, CDR2 FQNEAQ (reference sequence). The CDR3 loop spans 12 amino acids. CDR3 DNA sequence: TGTGCCAGCAGCTTAGGGACACGGCAAGCTTTCTTT. It is translated as CASSLGTRQAFF.

This clonotype rates as medium-sized. The chain links TRBV7-8 to TRBJ1-2; unclear D gene. Germline values: CDR1 SGHVS, CDR2 FQNEAQ. V was shortened by 1 base and J by 0 bases, with 9 bases between the two germline ends. The CDR3 is 15 amino acids. The CDR3 DNA reads as TGTGCCAGCAGCTTAGTACGGGGATCTAACTATGGCTACACCTTC. Residues: CASSLVRGSNYGYTF.

This chain connects TRBV6-6 to TRBJ2-7, with D possibly TRBD1 on 6 matching bases. The CDR3 length is 15 residues. V lost 6 bases and J lost 1, with 16 bases in between. The germline V gene encodes CDR1 MNHNY and CDR2 SVGAGI (reference sequence). CDR3 sequence: CASRPLDGQSYEQYF. The CDR3 DNA follows: TGTGCCAGCAGGCCCTTGGACGGACAGTCCTACGAGCAGTACTTC.

The chain combines TRBV3-1 with TRBJ1-4; tentatively, D is TRBD1 (5 bases). CDR3 size: 17 residues. CDR1 LGHDT and CDR2 YNNKEL come from the germline V gene (reference sequence). V lost 0 bases, J lost 0 bases, and 11 bases lay in between. CDR3 protein: CASSQDYQGTTNEKLFF. The CDR3 nucleotides are TGTGCCAGCAGCCAAGATTATCAGGGAACAACTAATGAAAAACTGTTTTTT. Complete variable domain (other parts from reference TRBV3-1 and TRBJ1-4): DTAVSQTPKYLVTQMGNDKSIKCEQNLGHDTMYWYKQDSKKFLKIMFSYNNKELIINETVPNRFSPKSPDKAHLNLHINSLELGDSAVYFCASSQDYQGTTNEKLFFGSGTQLSVL.

Ten or more counts support this clonotype. The chain joins TRBV28 to TRBJ1-5; tentatively, D is TRBD1 (5 bases). Trimming cost V 5 bases and J 5 bases, with 13 bases left between them. The CDR3 runs to 14 residues. CDR1 is MDHEN, CDR2 SYDVKM, per germline. The CDR3 loop is CASSGLEGHQPQHF. The CDR3 bases are TGTGCCAGCAGTGGATTAGAGGGGCATCAGCCCCAGCATTTT.

The rearrangement joins TRBV7-6 to TRBJ2-2, with TRBD2 as a possible D gene (6 bases). V lost 7 bases, J lost 5 bases, and 11 bases lay in between. The CDR3 totals 13 residues. CDR1 and CDR2 (germline): SGHVS, FNYEAQ. CDR3 in DNA: TGTGCCAGCAAGCTGGCGGGAACCGGGGAGCTGTTTTTT. It specifies CASKLAGTGELFF.

This sequence joins TRBV5-6 and TRBJ1-5; D is unclear. V dropped 0 bases and J dropped 0 bases, with 4 bases sitting between them. Germline assignment: CDR1 SGHDT and CDR2 YYEEEE. The CDR3 has 14 amino acids. Here the CDR3 reads CASSLANSNQPQHF. As DNA, the CDR3 is TGTGCCAGCAGCTTGGCCAATAGCAATCAGCCCCAGCATTTT. The full variable domain, completed using reference TRBV5-6 and TRBJ1-5, is DAGVTQSPTHLIKTRGQQVTLRCSPKSGHDTVSWYQQALGQGPQFIFQYYEEEERQRGNFPDRFSGHQFPNYSSELNVNALLLGDSALYLCASSLANSNQPQHFGDGTRLSIL.

A few counts support this clonotype. The J gene is TRBJ2-1, the V gene TRBV12-3 or TRBV12-4; 8 bases are shared with TRBD2. The CDR3 contains 14 residues. The V and J ends lost 7 bases and 0 bases, in that order; junction bases with no gene match: 2. CDR3: CASIAGSSYNEQFF. The CDR3 region has the DNA TGTGCCAGCATAGCGGGGAGCTCCTACAATGAGCAGTTCTTC.

A few counts support this clonotype. The chain joins TRBV9 to TRBJ2-1; D tentatively reads TRBD1 or TRBD2 (6 bases each). This CDR3 comprises 16 residues. Germline V lookup: CDR1 SGDLS, CDR2 YYNGEE. V gave up 0 bases and J gave up 3 bases, with 13 bases separating them. In DNA, the CDR3 is TGTGCCAGCAGCGTAGATACGGGGGCCGTCTACAATGAGCAGTTCTTC. Amino acids: CASSVDTGAVYNEQFF. The whole variable domain, remainder taken from reference TRBV9 and TRBJ2-1, is DSGVTQTPKHLITATGQRVTLRCSPRSGDLSVYWYQQSLDQGLQFLIQYYNGEERAKGNILERFSAQQFPDLHSELNLSSLELGDSALYFCASSVDTGAVYNEQFFGPGTRLTVL.

This rearrangement joins TRBV10-3 to TRBJ2-2; TRBD1 might be the D (6 bases). Trimming removed 5 bases from V and 2 bases from J, with 12 bases in between. The germline CDR1 and CDR2 sequences are ENHRY and SYGVKD. This CDR3 is built from 15 residues. The CDR3, as DNA: TGTGCCATCAGTTTGGGGACATCCAACACCGGGGAGCTGTTTTTT. Translating gives CAISLGTSNTGELFF.

The V gene is TRBV6-1, the J gene TRBJ2-1; no clear D gene. The V end lost 7 bases, the J end lost 8 bases, and 24 bases lay between the germline ends. CDR1 is MNHNS, CDR2 SASEGT, per germline. The CDR3 has 16 residues. DNA of the CDR3: TGTGCCAGCACCAACTCCCGGGTAGAGACGGTGGATGAGCAGTTCTTC. It is translated as CASTNSRVETVDEQFF.

J is TRBJ2-1 and V is TRBV11-3; 10 bases align to TRBD1. V lost 5 bases to trimming and J lost 7 bases; unmatched junction nucleotides: 5. Per germline, CDR1 SGHNT and CDR2 YENEEA. The CDR3 is made up of 14 amino acids. The CDR3 loop is CASSLMDRGNEQFF. In DNA, the CDR3 is TGTGCCAGCAGCCTCATGGACAGGGGGAATGAGCAGTTCTTC. The complete variable domain, with remaining parts taken from reference TRBV11-3 and TRBJ2-1, reads EAGVVQSPRYKIIEKKQPVAFWCNPISGHNTLYWYLQNLGQGPELLIRYENEEAVDDSQLPKDRFSAERLKGVDSTLKIQPAELGDSAVYLCASSLMDRGNEQFFGPGTRLTVL.

The chain uses TRBV7-9 and TRBJ2-3, with D perhaps TRBD2 (6 bases). With 5 bases removed from V and 3 bases from J, the gap between germline ends came to 18 bases. The CDR3 has 16 residues. Germline CDR1 SEHNR, CDR2 FQNEAQ (reference sequence). The CDR3 loop reads CASSPPPREETDTQYF. The DNA of the CDR3 is TGTGCCAGCAGCCCACCCCCTAGGGAGGAAACAGATACGCAGTATTTT.

The chain carries TRBV4-1 and TRBJ1-6; D is unresolved. In germline, CDR1 is MGHRA, CDR2 YSYEKL. This CDR3 has 13 amino acids. Between the trimmed V and J ends, which lost 0 bases and 8 bases, there was a span of 5 bases. Here the CDR3 DNA reads TGCGCCAGCAGCCAAGAACCGTATTCACCCCTCCACTTT. This gives the protein CASSQEPYSPLHF.

The chain combines TRBV6-1 with TRBJ2-7; TRBD1 is a possible D gene (6 bases). CDR1 is MNHNS and CDR2 is SASEGT in the germline V gene. V lost 3 bases to trimming and J lost 5 bases, with 17 bases between them. This CDR3 contains 15 residues. CDR3 in DNA: TGTGCCAGCAGTGACTGGCAGGGGCTTGAGGACGAGCAGTACTTC. This encodes CASSDWQGLEDEQYF.

The chain joins TRBV27 to TRBJ2-1; TRBD1 aligns across 7 bases. With 5 bases clipped from V and 14 bases from J, the junction kept 12 bases outside the gene matches. The germline gives CDR1 MNHEY, CDR2 SMNVEV (reference sequence). The CDR3 runs 13 residues. The CDR3 loop is CASSRTPSRGKFF. The CDR3 bases are TGTGCCAGCAGTCGTACTCCCTCCAGGGGGAAGTTCTTC.